These 24 T cell receptor beta chains share one sample of origin, sequenced in a study of T cell changes during pregnancy in multiple sclerosis (dated by TCRdb to about 2019). Libraries came from the immunoSEQ multiplex PCR assay. TCRdb retrieved this table from immuneACCESS and kept in-frame rearrangements only. Not all clones are present; in checked studies, unresolved V genes account for under half, and no reason is known for the remainder. This sample has 100,000 or so clones in its table, and about nine tenths of those were observed once. The top ten constitute about 3.4% of the sample. Sequencing used peripheral blood, obtained in the second trimester of pregnancy. The receptors here all came from a female donor with multiple sclerosis, enrolled in a pregnancy study.

This clone showed up just once. One end of the junction fails to match germline, which may point to a read error. The V and J genes are TRBV7-9 and TRBJ2-3; 10 bases map to TRBD2. CDR3 length: 19 amino acids. The germline CDR1 and CDR2 sequences are SEHNR and FQNEAQ (reference sequence). The CDR3 loop reads CASSPSSGSRRGDTDTQNF. In nucleotides, the CDR3 is TGTGCCAGCAGCCCATCTAGCGGGAGCAGGCGGGGGGACACAGATACGCAAAATTTT. Together with reference TRBV7-9 and TRBJ2-3, the CDR3 gives the full variable domain: DTGVSQNPRHKITKRGQNVTFRCDPISEHNRLYWYRQTLGQGPEFLTYFQNEAQLEKSRLLSDRFSAERPKGSFSTLEIQRTEQGDSAMYLCASSPSSGSRRGDTDTQNFGPGTRLTVL.

J is TRBJ2-7 and V is TRBV6-4; D might be TRBD1 (5 bases). V was clipped by 3 bases and J by 0 bases, with 24 bases between them. Germline V gives CDR1 MRHNA, CDR2 SNTAGT. The CDR3 extends over 19 amino acids. The CDR3 sequence is CASSDSTITDSLYSYEQYF. CDR3 in DNA: TGTGCCAGCAGTGATTCGACAATTACCGACAGTCTTTACTCCTACGAGCAGTACTTC.

J is TRBJ2-2 and V is TRBV28; 10 nucleotides line up with TRBD2. Germline V gene sequence: CDR1 MDHEN, CDR2 SYDVKM. V was pared by 7 bases and J by 5 bases, with 4 bases of the junction left unmatched. This CDR3 spans 14 amino acids. Here the CDR3 DNA reads TGTGCCAGCATCGGGACTAGCGAAACCGGGGAGCTGTTTTTT. Translating gives CASIGTSETGELFF. The full variable domain, in which reference TRBV28 and TRBJ2-2 provide the parts outside the CDR3, is DVKVTQSSRYLVKRTGEKVFLECVQDMDHENMFWYRQDPGLGLRLIYFSYDVKMKEKGDIPEGYSVSREKKERFSLILESASTNQTSMYLCASIGTSETGELFFGEGSRLTVL.

The genes are TRBV10-3 and TRBJ2-7, with D perhaps matching TRBD2 (6 bases). Trimming cost V 0 bases and J 1 base, with 16 bases left between them. The length of the CDR3 is 17 residues. The V gene's germline CDR1 is ENHRY and CDR2 SYGVKD. The CDR3 loop is CAISESGGGAQSYEQYF. The CDR3 DNA sequence: TGTGCCATCAGTGAGTCTGGGGGAGGCGCCCAGTCCTACGAGCAGTACTTC.

The CDR3 protein is CASSLARTRNRQEQFF. CDR3 sequence (DNA): TGTGCCAGCAGCTTAGCGCGGACCCGCAACAGGCAGGAGCAGTTCTTC. The gene calls are TRBV7-9 and TRBJ2-1; a possible D gene is TRBD1 (5 bases). Germline loops: CDR1 SEHNR, CDR2 FQNEAQ (reference sequence). The V end was cut by 0 bases, the J end by 10 bases, with 19 bases between. The CDR3 loop spans 16 amino acids.

The rearrangement links TRBV7-6 to TRBJ2-5; tentative D call: TRBD1 (6 bases). Germline CDR1 SGHVS, CDR2 FNYEAQ. V was pared by 5 bases and J by 4 bases, with 14 bases between. The CDR3 is 14 residues long. The CDR3 bases are TGTGCCAGCAGCCCAGACAGAGGGGGAGAGACCCAGTACTTC. This encodes CASSPDRGGETQYF.

The chain couples TRBV10-3 to TRBJ2-1; 13 bases match TRBD2. Germline V gene sequence: CDR1 ENHRY, CDR2 SYGVKD. CDR3 length: 14 amino acids. V lost 6 bases, J lost 5 bases, and 1 base stayed unmatched. The CDR3 loop is CAIRGLAGHNEQFF. In nucleotides, the CDR3 is TGTGCCATCAGGGGACTAGCGGGACACAATGAGCAGTTCTTC.

As DNA, the CDR3 is TGTGCCAGCAGTTACGACGGCGGAATCTCTGGGGCCAACGTCCTGACTTTC. Translation: CASSYDGGISGANVLTF. This chain links TRBV27 with TRBJ2-6, with unresolved D. The CDR3 has 17 residues. The ends were cut back, 4 bases at V and 0 bases at J, with 13 bases in the middle. Germline CDR1 reads MNHEY; CDR2 reads SMNVEV (reference sequence).

V and J are TRBV4-1 and TRBJ2-3; D possibly corresponds to TRBD2 (6 bases). V lost 3 bases and J 3 bases, leaving 16 bases between the germline ends. The germline V gene has CDR1 MGHRA and CDR2 YSYEKL. The CDR3 has 16 residues. The CDR3 here is CASSHATSAGTDTQYF. The CDR3 DNA follows: TGCGCCAGCAGCCACGCGACTAGTGCCGGGACAGATACGCAGTATTTT.

V and J are TRBV6-1 and TRBJ2-1; D perhaps matches TRBD1 (5 bases). CDR1 is MNHNS and CDR2 is SASEGT in the germline V gene. CDR3 length: 14 residues. Between the trimmed V and J ends, which lost 2 bases and 10 bases, there was a span of 15 bases. The CDR3 bases are TGTGCCAGCAGTGAATCTGTAGGGGCACCCGAGCAGTTCTTC. It yields the protein CASSESVGAPEQFF.

The chain links TRBV15 to TRBJ2-2; no clear D gene. V was shortened by 11 bases and J by 0 bases, with 13 bases between the two germline ends. This CDR3 spans 14 amino acids. CDR1 is LNHNV, CDR2 YYDKDF, per germline (reference sequence). CDR3 DNA sequence: TGTGCCGTCTCCCCTTTCTCGAACACCGGGGAGCTGTTTTTT. It encodes CAVSPFSNTGELFF.

V and J are TRBV11-2 and TRBJ1-1; 8 nucleotides line up with TRBD1. This CDR3 comprises 14 residues. After removal of 3 bases from V and 5 bases from J, the junction contained 5 bases not matched to a gene. The germline V gene has CDR1 SGHAT and CDR2 FQNNGV. The CDR3 sequence: CASSLDRATTEAFF. CDR3 nucleotide sequence: TGTGCCAGCAGCTTGGACAGGGCAACGACTGAAGCTTTCTTT.

V usage is TRBV6-5 and J usage is TRBJ1-2; the D gene is possibly TRBD1 (5 bases). V lost 0 bases to trimming and J lost 2 bases, with 13 bases between them. Germline lookup yields CDR1 MNHEY and CDR2 SVGAGI. The CDR3 extends over 16 amino acids. CDR3 protein: CASSYSLRGFNYGYTF. CDR3 bases: TGTGCCAGCAGTTACTCCCTAAGGGGTTTCAACTATGGCTACACCTTC.

The J gene is TRBJ2-3, the V gene TRBV19; D gene unclear. Germline CDR1 reads LNHDA; CDR2 reads SQIVND (reference sequence). V was cut by 6 bases and J by 1 base, with 5 bases left in between. The CDR3 is made up of 12 amino acids. CDR3 loop: CASRLGTDTQYF. Here the CDR3 DNA reads TGTGCCAGTAGATTAGGCACAGATACGCAGTATTTT.

The chain carries TRBV2 and TRBJ2-1, with a tentative D call TRBD1 (6 bases). The germline V gene encodes CDR1 SNHLY and CDR2 FYNNEI. V lost 6 bases, J lost 0 bases, and 12 bases lay in between. The CDR3 is 15 amino acids. CDR3 sequence reads: CASRTGFSSYNEQFF. The CDR3 nucleotides are TGTGCCAGCAGGACAGGTTTTAGCTCCTACAATGAGCAGTTCTTC.

The chain carries TRBV4-3 and TRBJ2-7, with TRBD1 matching 8 bases. The CDR3 loop spans 15 amino acids. Trimming removed 6 bases from V and 5 bases from J; junction bases left unmatched: 12. CDR1 LGHNA and CDR2 YSLEER come from the germline V gene. The CDR3 spells CASSSRRQGIHEQYF. Here the CDR3 DNA reads TGCGCCAGCAGTAGTAGGCGACAGGGGATCCACGAGCAGTACTTC.

The chain is built from TRBV5-4 and TRBJ1-2; D gene uncertain. CDR3 length: 13 residues. Trimming removed 0 bases from V and 3 bases from J, with 6 bases in between. Germline V gene sequence: CDR1 SGHNT, CDR2 YYREEE (reference sequence). In DNA form, the CDR3 reads TGTGCCAGCAGCTTGGACGGGGACTATGGCTACACCTTC. This codes for CASSLDGDYGYTF.

CDR3 in amino acids: CASSSNLGLAQYF. The DNA of the CDR3 is TGTGCCAGCAGCTCAAACTTAGGACTAGCGCAGTACTTC. This sequence joins TRBV7-8 and TRBJ2-7; 8 positions match TRBD2. The CDR3 runs to 13 residues. The germline gives CDR1 SGHVS, CDR2 FQNEAQ. V gave up 4 bases and J gave up 9 bases; unmatched junction bases: 8.

The chain is built from TRBV20-1 and TRBJ2-3; D gene ambiguous. The germline V and J ends were trimmed by 6 bases and 0 bases, with 4 bases remaining between them. The CDR3 has 11 amino acids. Germline V gene sequence: CDR1 DFQATT, CDR2 SNEGSKA (reference sequence). The CDR3 region is CSASSTDTQYF. CDR3 bases: TGCAGTGCCTCTAGCACAGATACGCAGTATTTT.

This sequence joins TRBV29-1 and TRBJ1-2; TRBD1 matches 10 bases. Trimming removed 6 bases from V and 3 bases from J; junction bases left unmatched: 13. Per germline, CDR1 SQVTM and CDR2 ANQGSEA. The CDR3 is 16 amino acids. For the CDR3, the DNA is TGCAGCGTCTGGGGGACCTTGACAGGGGGCGACTATGGCTACACCTTC. This codes for CSVWGTLTGGDYGYTF. The complete variable domain, with remaining parts taken from reference TRBV29-1 and TRBJ1-2, reads SAVISQKPSRDICQRGTSLTIQCQVDSQVTMMFWYRQQPGQSLTLIATANQGSEATYESGFVIDKFPISRPNLTFSTLTVSNMSPEDSSIYLCSVWGTLTGGDYGYTFGSGTRLTVV.

The rearrangement links TRBV27 to TRBJ1-2; D is uncertain. From germline, CDR1 is MNHEY and CDR2 SMNVEV (reference sequence). Deletions cut 3 bases from V and 6 bases from J, with 17 bases between. CDR3 size: 15 residues. Here the CDR3 reads CASSFSWSLDNGYTF. The CDR3 nucleotides read TGTGCCAGCAGTTTCTCGTGGTCACTTGATAATGGCTACACCTTC.

The genes are TRBV7-2 and TRBJ2-3, with a weak D call TRBD2 (5 bases). CDR3 length equals 14 residues. Germline V gene data show CDR1 as SGHTA and CDR2 as FQGNSA. Trimming took 0 bases from V and 3 from J, leaving 7 bases between them. CDR3 sequence reads: CASSLAGVTDTQYF. For the CDR3, the DNA is TGTGCCAGCAGCTTAGCGGGAGTTACAGATACGCAGTATTTT.

The chain joins TRBV7-2 to TRBJ1-1, with a possible D match to TRBD1 (6 bases). Germline V gene data show CDR1 as SGHTA and CDR2 as FQGNSA. The ends were cut back, 6 bases at V and 4 bases at J, with 12 bases in the middle. The CDR3 spans 13 residues. The CDR3 protein is CASRVKGGTEAFF. Written as DNA, the CDR3 is TGTGCCAGCAGGGTAAAAGGGGGCACTGAAGCTTTCTTT.

The chain joins TRBV30 to TRBJ2-1, with D perhaps matching TRBD2 (5 bases). Between the trimmed V and J ends, which lost 7 bases and 0 bases, there was a span of 19 bases. The CDR3 extends over 16 amino acids. The V gene's germline CDR1 is GTSNPN and CDR2 SVGIG (reference sequence). This CDR3 reads CASLPSEGSSYNEQFF. CDR3 DNA sequence: TGTGCCTCCCTTCCCTCCGAGGGCAGCTCCTACAATGAGCAGTTCTTC.